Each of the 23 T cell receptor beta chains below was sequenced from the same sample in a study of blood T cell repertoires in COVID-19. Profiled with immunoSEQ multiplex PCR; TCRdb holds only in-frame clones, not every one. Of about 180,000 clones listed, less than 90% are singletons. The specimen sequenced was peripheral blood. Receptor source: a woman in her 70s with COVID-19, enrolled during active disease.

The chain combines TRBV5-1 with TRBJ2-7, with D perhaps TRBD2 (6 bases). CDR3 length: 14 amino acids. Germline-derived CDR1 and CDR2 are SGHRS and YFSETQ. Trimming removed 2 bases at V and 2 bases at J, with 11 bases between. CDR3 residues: CASSLTGGTYEQYF. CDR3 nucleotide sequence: TGCGCCAGCAGCTTAACAGGCGGGACCTACGAGCAGTACTTC.

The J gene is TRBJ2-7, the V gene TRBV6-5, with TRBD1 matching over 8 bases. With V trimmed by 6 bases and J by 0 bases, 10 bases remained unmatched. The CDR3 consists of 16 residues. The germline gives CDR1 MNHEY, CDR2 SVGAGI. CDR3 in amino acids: CASSYMTGAFSYEQYF. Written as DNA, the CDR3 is TGTGCCAGCAGCTACATGACAGGGGCTTTCTCCTACGAGCAGTACTTC.

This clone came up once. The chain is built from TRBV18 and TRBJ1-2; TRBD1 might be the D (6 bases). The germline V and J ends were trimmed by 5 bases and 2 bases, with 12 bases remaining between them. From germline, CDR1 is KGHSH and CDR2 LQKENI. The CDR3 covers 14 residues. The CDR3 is CASSAQGRNYGYTF. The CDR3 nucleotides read TGTGCCAGCTCAGCCCAGGGGCGCAACTATGGCTACACCTTC.

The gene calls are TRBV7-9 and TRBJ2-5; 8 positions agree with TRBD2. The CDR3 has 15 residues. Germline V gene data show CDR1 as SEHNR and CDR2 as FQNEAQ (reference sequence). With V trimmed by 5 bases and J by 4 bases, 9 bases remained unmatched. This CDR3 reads CASSPSRAGGETQYF. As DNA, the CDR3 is TGTGCCAGCAGCCCCTCGAGGGCGGGAGGAGAGACCCAGTACTTC.

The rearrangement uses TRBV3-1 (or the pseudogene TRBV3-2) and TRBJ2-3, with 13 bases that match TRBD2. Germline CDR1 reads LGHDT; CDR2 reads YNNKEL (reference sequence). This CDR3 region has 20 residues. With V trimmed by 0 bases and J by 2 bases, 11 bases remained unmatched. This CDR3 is CASSQESGLAGEGDTDTQYF. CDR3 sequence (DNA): TGTGCCAGCAGCCAAGAGTCTGGACTAGCGGGAGAGGGGGACACAGATACGCAGTATTTT.

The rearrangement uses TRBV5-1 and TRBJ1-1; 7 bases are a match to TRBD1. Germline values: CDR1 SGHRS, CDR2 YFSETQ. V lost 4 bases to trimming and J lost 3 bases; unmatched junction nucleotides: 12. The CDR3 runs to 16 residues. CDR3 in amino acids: CASSEHRGPGDTEAFF. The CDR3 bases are TGCGCCAGCAGCGAGCACAGGGGCCCAGGGGACACTGAAGCTTTCTTT.

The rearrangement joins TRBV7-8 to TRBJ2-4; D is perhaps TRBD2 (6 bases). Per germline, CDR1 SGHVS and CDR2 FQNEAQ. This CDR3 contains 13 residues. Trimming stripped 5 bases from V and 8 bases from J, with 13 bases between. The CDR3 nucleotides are TGTGCCAGCAGCCTCGGAGGGGCGGACATTCAGTACTTC. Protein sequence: CASSLGGADIQYF. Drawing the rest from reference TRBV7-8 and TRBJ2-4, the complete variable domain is GAGVSQSPRYKVAKRGQDVALRCDPISGHVSLFWYQQALGQGPEFLTYFQNEAQLDKSGLPSDRFFAERPEGSVSTLKIQRTQQEDSAVYLCASSLGGADIQYFGAGTRLSVL.

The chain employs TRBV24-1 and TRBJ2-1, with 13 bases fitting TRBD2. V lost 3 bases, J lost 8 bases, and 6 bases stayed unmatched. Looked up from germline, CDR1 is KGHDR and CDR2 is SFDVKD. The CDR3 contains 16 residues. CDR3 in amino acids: CATSDRTSGSLYEQFF. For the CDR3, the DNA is TGTGCCACCAGTGATAGGACTAGCGGGAGCCTCTATGAGCAGTTCTTC.

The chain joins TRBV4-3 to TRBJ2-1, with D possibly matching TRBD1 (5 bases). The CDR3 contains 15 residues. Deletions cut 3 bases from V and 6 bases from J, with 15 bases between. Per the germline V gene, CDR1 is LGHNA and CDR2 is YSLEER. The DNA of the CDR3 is TGCGCCAGCAGCCAGAATCAGGGTAACACCAATGAGCAGTTCTTC. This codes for CASSQNQGNTNEQFF.

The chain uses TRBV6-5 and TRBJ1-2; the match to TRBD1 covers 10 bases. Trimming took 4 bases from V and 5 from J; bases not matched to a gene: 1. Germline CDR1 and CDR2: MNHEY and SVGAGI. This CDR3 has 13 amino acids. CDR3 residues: CASSSGQGYGYTF. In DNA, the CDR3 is TGTGCCAGCAGTTCGGGACAGGGGTATGGCTACACCTTC.

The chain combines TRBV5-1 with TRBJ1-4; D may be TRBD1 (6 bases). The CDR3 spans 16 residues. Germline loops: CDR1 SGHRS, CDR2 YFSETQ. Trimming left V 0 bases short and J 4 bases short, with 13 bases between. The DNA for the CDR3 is TGCGCCAGCAGCTTGGGCCCCTCAGGGGTTAATGAAAAACTGTTTTTT. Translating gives CASSLGPSGVNEKLFF. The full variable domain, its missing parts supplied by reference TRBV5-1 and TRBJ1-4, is KAGVTQTPRYLIKTRGQQVTLSCSPISGHRSVSWYQQTPGQGLQFLFEYFSETQRNKGNFPGRFSGRQFSNSRSEMNVSTLELGDSALYLCASSLGPSGVNEKLFFGSGTQLSVL.

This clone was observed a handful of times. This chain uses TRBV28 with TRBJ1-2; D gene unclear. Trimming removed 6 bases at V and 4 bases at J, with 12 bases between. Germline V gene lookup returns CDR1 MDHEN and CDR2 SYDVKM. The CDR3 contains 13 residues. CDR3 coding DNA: TGTGCCAGCAGCCTCGACACGGTCTATGGCTACACCTTC. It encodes CASSLDTVYGYTF.

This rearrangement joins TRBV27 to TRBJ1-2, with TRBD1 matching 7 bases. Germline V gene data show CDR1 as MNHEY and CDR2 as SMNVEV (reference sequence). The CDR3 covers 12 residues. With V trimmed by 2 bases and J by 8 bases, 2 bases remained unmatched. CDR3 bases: TGTGCCAGCAGTTTAAAGGGGGCAGGCTACACCTTC. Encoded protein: CASSLKGAGYTF.

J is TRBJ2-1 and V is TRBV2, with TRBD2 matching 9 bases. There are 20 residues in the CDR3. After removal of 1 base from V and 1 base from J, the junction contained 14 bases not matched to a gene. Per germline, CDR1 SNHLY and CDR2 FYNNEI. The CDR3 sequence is CASSEEGLAGYARSYNEQFF. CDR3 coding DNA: TGTGCCAGCAGTGAAGAGGGCCTAGCGGGATACGCTAGGTCCTACAATGAGCAGTTCTTC.

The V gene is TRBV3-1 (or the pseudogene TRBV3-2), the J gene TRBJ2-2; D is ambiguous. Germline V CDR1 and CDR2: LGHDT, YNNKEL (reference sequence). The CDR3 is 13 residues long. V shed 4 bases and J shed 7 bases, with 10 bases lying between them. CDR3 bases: TGTGCCAGCAGCCGCTTCAGAATCGGGGAGCTGTTTTTT. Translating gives CASSRFRIGELFF.

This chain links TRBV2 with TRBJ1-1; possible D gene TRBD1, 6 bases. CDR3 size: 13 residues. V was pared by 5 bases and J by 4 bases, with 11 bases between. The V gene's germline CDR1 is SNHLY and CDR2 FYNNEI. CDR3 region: CASSRTVVTEAFF. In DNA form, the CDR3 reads TGTGCCAGCAGTAGGACAGTTGTCACTGAAGCTTTCTTT.

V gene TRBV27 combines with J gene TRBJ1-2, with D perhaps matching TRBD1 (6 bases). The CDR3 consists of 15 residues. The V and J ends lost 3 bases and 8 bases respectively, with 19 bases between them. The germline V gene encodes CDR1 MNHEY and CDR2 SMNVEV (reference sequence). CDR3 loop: CASSFSGLGGGGYTF. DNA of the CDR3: TGTGCCAGCAGTTTTTCAGGTTTAGGGGGTGGAGGCTACACCTTC.

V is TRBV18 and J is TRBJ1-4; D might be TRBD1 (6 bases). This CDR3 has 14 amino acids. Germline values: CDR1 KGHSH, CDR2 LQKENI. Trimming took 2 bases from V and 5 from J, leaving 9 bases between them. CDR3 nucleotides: TGTGCCAGCTCACCATTGGACAGCAATGAAAAACTGTTTTTT. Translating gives CASSPLDSNEKLFF.

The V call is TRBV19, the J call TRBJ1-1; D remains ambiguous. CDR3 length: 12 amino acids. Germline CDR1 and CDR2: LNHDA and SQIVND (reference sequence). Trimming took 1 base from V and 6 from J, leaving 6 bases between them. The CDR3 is CASSIAVSEAFF. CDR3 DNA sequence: TGTGCCAGTAGTATAGCGGTCTCTGAAGCTTTCTTT.

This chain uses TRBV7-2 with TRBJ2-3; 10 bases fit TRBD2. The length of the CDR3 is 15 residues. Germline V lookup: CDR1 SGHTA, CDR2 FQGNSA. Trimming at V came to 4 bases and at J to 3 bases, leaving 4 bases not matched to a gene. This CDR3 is CASSSLAGGTDTQYF. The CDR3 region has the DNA TGTGCCAGCAGCTCCTTAGCGGGAGGAACAGATACGCAGTATTTT.

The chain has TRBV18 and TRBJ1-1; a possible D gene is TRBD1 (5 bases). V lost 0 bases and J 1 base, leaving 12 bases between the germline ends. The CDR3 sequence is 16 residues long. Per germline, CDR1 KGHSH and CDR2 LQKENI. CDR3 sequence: CASSPPPGYENTEAFF. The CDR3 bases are TGTGCCAGCTCACCACCGCCAGGGTACGAGAACACTGAAGCTTTCTTT.

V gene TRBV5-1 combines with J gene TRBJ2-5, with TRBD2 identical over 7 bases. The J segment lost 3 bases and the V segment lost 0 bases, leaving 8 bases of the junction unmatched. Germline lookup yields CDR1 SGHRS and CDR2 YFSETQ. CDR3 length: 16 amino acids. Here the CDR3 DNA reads TGCGCCAGCAGCTTGGCCGGCGCGGGGGAGGAAGAGACCCAGTACTTC. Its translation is CASSLAGAGEEETQYF.

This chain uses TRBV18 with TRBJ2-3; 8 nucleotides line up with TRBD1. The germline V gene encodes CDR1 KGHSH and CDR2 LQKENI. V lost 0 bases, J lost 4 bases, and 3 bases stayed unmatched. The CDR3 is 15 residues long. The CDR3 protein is CASSPPRTGSDTQYF. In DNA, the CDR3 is TGTGCCAGCTCACCACCTAGGACAGGGTCAGATACGCAGTATTTT.